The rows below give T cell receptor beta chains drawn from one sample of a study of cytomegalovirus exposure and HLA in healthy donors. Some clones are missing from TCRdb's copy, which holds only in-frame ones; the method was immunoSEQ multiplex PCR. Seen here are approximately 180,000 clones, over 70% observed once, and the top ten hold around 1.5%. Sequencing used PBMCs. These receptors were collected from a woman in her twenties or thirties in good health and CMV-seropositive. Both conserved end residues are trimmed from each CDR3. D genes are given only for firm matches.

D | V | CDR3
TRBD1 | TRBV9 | ASSDPTGPGNTIY
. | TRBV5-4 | ASSLDRIYFTEAF
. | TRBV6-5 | ASSYRAGWSTDTQY
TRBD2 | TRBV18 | ASSPTSGSDYEQY
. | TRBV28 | ASSLFGAGRYTEAF
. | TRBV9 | ASSPGGYGYT
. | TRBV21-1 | ASSKVHTDRNLFAGELF
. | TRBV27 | ASSLRSVGVDTEAF
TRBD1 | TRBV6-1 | ASSAPGGGQGAYEQY
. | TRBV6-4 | ASSDRGNTEAF
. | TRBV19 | ASSTGRGRGDTEAF
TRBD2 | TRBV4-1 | ASSRGGRGQETQY
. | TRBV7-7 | ASSLTDSPTYEQY
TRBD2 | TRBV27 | ASSLSLAAYNEQF
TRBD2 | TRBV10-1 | ASSGSSGSPHEQY
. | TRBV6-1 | ASRAERNTEAF
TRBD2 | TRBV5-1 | ASSLSTSGTYNEQF
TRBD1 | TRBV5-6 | ASSLVPGQGAFPL
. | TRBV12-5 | ASGFPIRNTGELF
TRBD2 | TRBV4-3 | ASSQDWLAGENEQF
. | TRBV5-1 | ASSLGPDNEQF
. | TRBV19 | ASSKSSGNTGELF
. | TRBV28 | ASTPSGKNQPQH
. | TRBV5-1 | ASSPQSSGANVLT
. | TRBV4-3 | ASSQERGIAGELF
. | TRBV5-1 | ASSLGRNSYEQY
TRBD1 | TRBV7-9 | ASSSIQGTEAF
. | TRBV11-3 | ASSLRRGMNTEAF
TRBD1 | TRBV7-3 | ASSLMGGTGVYGYT
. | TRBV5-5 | ASSLGAGLATDTQY